This passage covers 23 T cell receptor beta chains from one sample sequenced in a study of molecular identifiers for immune sequencing clone quantification (dated by TCRdb to between 2017 and 2018). The library was produced with PCR. Instrument used: NextSeq 500. TCRdb trimmed the raw reads at Q25, called clones with MiXCR and kept productive beta chains. CDR3 protein sequences are deduplicated, and each keeps its most common genes and DNA. A total of approximately 90,000 distinct CDR3 sequences appear in this sample, less than 25% of them only once. 0.85% to 1% of the sample rests with the top ten. The material sequenced was naive CD8+ T cells from blood, with Jurkat cell RNA spiked in. This sample's cell subset or site label indicates: FACS-sorted CD8+CD4-CCR7+CD45RA+ naive T cells. These receptors all come from a human donor in good health. Some libraries in this study had Jurkat cell RNA spiked in.

Turning to this clonotype: The CDR3 carries no conserved terminal phenylalanine or tryptophan, so it likely arises from a read error. V usage is TRBV12-3 or TRBV12-4 and J usage is TRBJ2-5, with TRBD2 identical over 9 bases. This CDR3 region has 16 residues. Trimming took 1 base from V and 0 from J; bases not matched to a gene: 3. Here the CDR3 reads CASSLGSGGNQETQYL. CDR3 nucleotide sequence: TGTGCCAGCAGTTTAGGTAGCGGGGGAAACCAAGAGACCCAGTACCTC.

About this clonotype itself: This may come from a read error, since a much larger clone is one base off. The rearrangement links TRBV20-1 to TRBJ1-1; D is ambiguous. Trimming cost V 5 bases and J 2 bases, with 9 bases left between them. This CDR3 region has 12 residues. Germline loops: CDR1 DFQATT, CDR2 SNEGSKA (reference sequence). CDR3 DNA: TGCAGTGCTGGGGATATAAACACTGAAGCTTTCTTT. This encodes CSAGDINTEAFF.

This clonotype was recorded at least ten times. Sequence at one end of the junction differs from germline and may be a read error. The genes are TRBV7-7 and TRBJ1-5, with no clear D. This CDR3 contains 13 residues. CDR1 is SSHAT, CDR2 FNYEAQ, per germline (reference sequence). CDR3 region: CASSASLNQPQHF. The CDR3 DNA sequence: TGTGCTAGCAGCGCCAGCCTCAATCAGCCCCAGCATTTT. The complete variable domain, with remaining parts taken from reference TRBV7-7 and TRBJ1-5, reads GAGVSQSPRYKVTKRGQDVTLRCDPISSHATLYWYQQALGQGPEFLTYFNYEAQPDKSGLPSDRFSAERPEGSISTLTIQRTEQRDSAMYRCASSASLNQPQHFGDGTRLSIL.

The rearrangement links TRBV9 to TRBJ2-7, with 11 nucleotides matching TRBD1. CDR1 and CDR2 (germline): SGDLS, YYNGEE. The CDR3 extends over 13 amino acids. Losses at the gene ends were 6 bases for V and 6 bases for J; bases not matched to a gene: 5. This chain's CDR3 is CASNRGTGGEQYF. The CDR3 DNA sequence: TGTGCCAGCAATCGCGGGACAGGGGGCGAGCAGTACTTC.

As concerns this clonotype: Possible read error: a much larger clone is one base away. This chain links TRBV3-1 with TRBJ1-2; D is perhaps TRBD1 (6 bases). The CDR3 sequence is 14 residues long. Per germline, CDR1 LGHDT and CDR2 YNNKEL (reference sequence). Here the CDR3 DNA reads TGTGCCAGCAGCGCAGGAACAGGGAGCTATGGCTGCACCTTC. Protein: CASSAGTGSYGCTF. The variable domain in full, completed from reference TRBV3-1 and TRBJ1-2, reads DTAVSQTPKYLVTQMGNDKSIKCEQNLGHDTMYWYKQDSKKFLKIMFSYNNKELIINETVPNRFSPKSPDKAHLNLHINSLELGDSAVYFCASSAGTGSYGCTFGSGTRLTVV.

On this clonotype: One junction end does not reproduce the germline sequence, and a read error may be involved. The V call is TRBV5-6, the J call TRBJ2-2; D perhaps matches TRBD1 (6 bases). The CDR3 totals 14 residues. CDR1 SGHDT and CDR2 YYEEEE come from the germline V gene. The CDR3 DNA reads TGTACCAGCAGCATGACAGGATACACCGGGGAGCTGTTTTTT. Residues: CTSSMTGYTGELFF.

Comment on this clonotype: Being one base from a much bigger clone, this may be a read error. V is TRBV7-9 and J is TRBJ1-4; D not resolved. This CDR3 comprises 13 residues. The germline V gene has CDR1 SEHNR and CDR2 FQNEAQ (reference sequence). The CDR3 is CASSPSGNEKMFF. CDR3 bases: TGTGCCAGCAGCCCCTCCGGGAATGAAAAAATGTTTTTT.

This rearrangement joins TRBV6-5 to TRBJ2-1, with D perhaps TRBD1 (5 bases). The CDR3 extends over 15 amino acids. Trimming pared 6 bases from V and 0 bases from J, leaving 12 bases between. Germline CDR1 reads MNHEY; CDR2 reads SVGAGI. The CDR3 nucleotides are TGTGCCAGCAGCCCCGACAGCAGCTCCTACAATGAGCAGTTCTTC. It encodes CASSPDSSSYNEQFF.

With regard to this clonotype: The conserved final phenylalanine or tryptophan is absent from the CDR3, which likely points to a read error. The genes are TRBV13 and TRBJ1-1; 10 bases line up with TRBD1. V dropped 3 bases and J dropped 4; count of bases not matched to a gene: 11. Germline lookup yields CDR1 PRHDT and CDR2 FYEKMQ (reference sequence). There are 17 residues in the CDR3. This CDR3 reads CASSFLGTGDGGTEAFL. The CDR3 DNA reads TGTGCCAGCAGCTTCTTAGGGACAGGGGATGGGGGCACTGAAGCTTTCCTT.

This clonotype showed up just a few times. V and J are TRBV27 and TRBJ2-6; D remains unclear. Trimming removed 6 bases from V and 2 bases from J, with 11 bases in between. The CDR3 has 15 residues. Germline V gene data show CDR1 as MNHEY and CDR2 as SMNVEV (reference sequence). The CDR3 reads CASSLSFPGANVLTF. In nucleotides, the CDR3 is TGTGCCAGCAGCCTCTCTTTCCCTGGGGCCAACGTCCTGACTTTC.

Comments on this clonotype: A clone one base away is much larger, so this may be a read error. The genes are TRBV4-2 and TRBJ2-2; weak D call: TRBD2 (6 bases). CDR3 length: 18 amino acids. From germline, CDR1 is LGHNA and CDR2 YNFKEQ. Trimming left V 3 bases short and J 3 bases short, with 20 bases between. Written as DNA, the CDR3 is TGTGCCAGCAGCCAGGAAAAACGGGGGAGGAGTGACACCGGGGAGCTGTTTTTT. Translation gives CASSQEKRGRSDTGELFF.

The chain recombines TRBV20-1 with TRBJ2-1; 10 bases fit TRBD2. The V segment lost 1 base and the J segment 5 bases; nucleotides outside the gene matches: 2. CDR1 and CDR2 (germline): DFQATT, SNEGSKA (reference sequence). This CDR3 comprises 14 residues. The CDR3 reads CSARVLAGNNEQFF. In nucleotides, the CDR3 is TGCAGTGCTAGAGTACTAGCGGGGAACAATGAGCAGTTCTTC.

To note about this clonotype: Just one base apart from a much larger clone, this may be a read error. V and J are TRBV29-1 and TRBJ2-4; possibly TRBD1 for D (5 bases). The germline V gene encodes CDR1 SQVTM and CDR2 ANQGSEA. There are 13 residues in the CDR3. V was cut by 6 bases and J by 3 bases, with 12 bases left in between. The CDR3 protein is CSVRTTLKNIQYF. The CDR3 DNA reads TGCAGCGTCAGGACAACCCTCAAAAACATTCAGTACTTC.

This clonotype turned up a few times. The chain links TRBV6-2 or TRBV6-3 to TRBJ2-3, with TRBD2 matching 9 bases. Trimming at V came to 5 bases and at J to 2 bases, leaving 2 bases not matched to a gene. From germline, CDR1 is MNHEY and CDR2 SVGEGT. The CDR3 covers 14 residues. This CDR3 reads CASSRLAVTDTQYF. The CDR3 nucleotides are TGTGCCAGCAGTCGACTAGCGGTCACAGATACGCAGTATTTT.

This clonotype was observed at least ten times. The chain carries TRBV19 and TRBJ1-1; D is possibly TRBD1 (5 bases). This CDR3 region has 14 residues. V was clipped by 5 bases and J by 0 bases, with 10 bases between them. Germline V gene sequence: CDR1 LNHDA, CDR2 SQIVND (reference sequence). DNA for the CDR3: TGTGCCAGTAGTCAGGGTTCGTTGAACACTGAAGCTTTCTTT. It specifies CASSQGSLNTEAFF.

Note on this clonotype: A much larger clone is a single base away; this may be a read error. The chain has TRBV19 and TRBJ2-2; maybe TRBD1 (6 bases). Per germline, CDR1 LNHDA and CDR2 SQIVND (reference sequence). The CDR3 extends over 15 amino acids. The CDR3 bases are TGTACCAGTAGTATTGGTAGGACAGCTACCGGGGAGCTGTTTTTT. This gives the protein CTSSIGRTATGELFF.

About this clonotype itself: A read error may be the cause here, since a much bigger clone is one base away. V and J are TRBV7-9 and TRBJ2-1, with TRBD1 identical over 11 bases. The CDR3 consists of 17 residues. J was trimmed by 6 bases and V by 4 bases; bases with no gene match: 11. CDR1 and CDR2 (germline): SEHNR, FQNEAQ (reference sequence). CDR3 nucleotides: TGTGCCAGCAGCTCGGCGGGACAGGGGGTCCTACGCAATGAGCAGTTCTTC. This encodes CASSSAGQGVLRNEQFF. Full variable domain (missing parts from reference TRBV7-9 and TRBJ2-1): DTGVSQNPRHKITKRGQNVTFRCDPISEHNRLYWYRQTLGQGPEFLTYFQNEAQLEKSRLLSDRFSAERPKGSFSTLEIQRTEQGDSAMYLCASSSAGQGVLRNEQFFGPGTRLTVL.

This clonotype was seen repeatedly, ten times or more. This chain joins TRBV3-1 and TRBJ2-7; a weak D match, TRBD1 (6 bases). The CDR3 consists of 11 residues. V was cut by 5 bases and J by 7 bases, with 9 bases left in between. The germline V gene encodes CDR1 LGHDT and CDR2 YNNKEL (reference sequence). The CDR3 region is CASSSTGEQYF. CDR3 in DNA: TGTGCCAGCAGCTCAACAGGGGAGCAGTACTTC.

This clonotype was seen at least ten times. V is TRBV9 and J is TRBJ1-1; D is unresolved. V was pared by 0 bases and J by 5 bases, with 5 bases between. Germline lookup yields CDR1 SGDLS and CDR2 YYNGEE. The CDR3 extends over 12 amino acids. This chain's CDR3 is CASSVGTTEAFF. CDR3 coding DNA: TGTGCCAGCAGCGTAGGGACGACTGAAGCTTTCTTT.

As for this clonotype: It may be a read error: a sequence one base away is much more abundant. This CDR3 fails to terminate in the conserved phenylalanine or tryptophan, so it likely reflects a read error. V and J are TRBV6-6 and TRBJ1-1; 8 bases line up with TRBD1. J gave up 11 bases and V 5 bases, and 22 bases lay outside the gene matches. This CDR3 contains 17 residues. Per germline, CDR1 MNHNY and CDR2 SVGAGI (reference sequence). The CDR3 DNA follows: TGTGCCAGCAGTGGAGCCGGGACAGGACCGAAGTTAGGGGCGGCTTTCCTT. It yields the protein CASSGAGTGPKLGAAFL.

In this sample, this clonotype turned up once. A much larger clone lies one base from this, so it may be a read error. The chain carries TRBV7-9 and TRBJ1-5; the D gene is possibly TRBD1 (5 bases). This CDR3 has 15 residues. Germline V gene lookup returns CDR1 SEHNR and CDR2 FQNEAQ (reference sequence). CDR3 nucleotide sequence: TGTGCCAGCAGCCGGGACGAGGAAGGAAATCAGCCCCAGCAATTT. It translates to CASSRDEEGNQPQQF. The full variable domain, rest sourced from reference TRBV7-9 and TRBJ1-5, is DTGVSQNPRHKITKRGQNVTFRCDPISEHNRLYWYRQTLGQGPEFLTYFQNEAQLEKSRLLSDRFSAERPKGSFSTLEIQRTEQGDSAMYLCASSRDEEGNQPQQFGDGTRLSIL.

As to this clonotype: Relative to the germline gene, one junction end is altered; a read error may explain this. This chain links TRBV14 with TRBJ2-1; 7 bases are shared with TRBD2. Germline CDR1 reads SGHDN; CDR2 reads FVKESK. The CDR3 is 17 amino acids. The CDR3 nucleotides are TGTGCCAGCGGCCAAGTTGGCGGTCTAGCGGCCTCTAATGAGCAGTTCTTC. This encodes CASGQVGGLAASNEQFF.

This clonotype was seen just once. Relative to the germline gene, one junction end is altered; a read error may explain this. The chain uses TRBV27 and TRBJ1-2; D not certain. The germline gives CDR1 MNHEY, CDR2 SMNVEV (reference sequence). The CDR3 has 14 residues. The CDR3 DNA sequence: TGTGCCGGCAGTTTATCCGGGTCCTACTATGGCTACACCTTC. Protein product: CAGSLSGSYYGYTF.